The 26 T cell receptor beta chains below were found in one sample sequenced in a study of neurological immune-mediated disorders. TCRdb re-analysed the 5' RACE reads in MiXCR, keeping a single row per CDR3 protein. The sample includes about 57,000 distinct CDR3 sequences, roughly 10% of them seen just once. Time point denoted: longitudinal time-point 1 (baseline). Source material: PBMCs. The receptors here all came from a male donor with HTLV-1-associated myelopathy (HAM/TSP).

In this sample, this clonotype turned up many times. The J gene is TRBJ1-6, the V gene TRBV12-3 or TRBV12-4, with D maybe TRBD1 (5 bases). V lost 3 bases and J lost 6, with 6 bases in between. The CDR3 spans 13 residues. The CDR3 bases are TGTGCCAGCAGTTTGGGACGTAATTCACCCCTCCACTTT. Translated: CASSLGRNSPLHF.

Note on this clonotype: A read error may explain this, as a much larger clone is one base away. V gene TRBV6-2 or TRBV6-3 combines with J gene TRBJ2-3; D not certain. The V gene's germline CDR1 is MNHEY and CDR2 SVGEGT. The CDR3 is 15 amino acids. The CDR3 is CDSSYSLETTDTQYF. CDR3 nucleotide sequence: TGTGACAGCAGTTACTCTTTGGAGACCACAGATACGCAGTATTTT.

This clonotype was found once. The rearrangement links TRBV19 to TRBJ1-5, with D unresolved. Per the germline V gene, CDR1 is LNHDA and CDR2 is SQIVND (reference sequence). V gave up 6 bases and J gave up 0 bases, with 15 bases separating them. CDR3 length: 16 amino acids. CDR3 DNA sequence: TGTGCCAGTAGCCCCCAGGAGACTTATAGCAATCAGCCCCAGCATTTT. Translation gives CASSPQETYSNQPQHF.

This clonotype has a count of ten or more. This chain links TRBV20-1 with TRBJ2-5; tentative D call: TRBD2 (5 bases). Germline loops: CDR1 DFQATT, CDR2 SNEGSKA (reference sequence). CDR3 length equals 15 residues. Trimming stripped 0 bases from V and 5 bases from J, with 16 bases between. The CDR3 sequence is CSARDSGRTGETQYF. The CDR3 nucleotides are TGCAGTGCTAGAGATTCCGGACGGACGGGGGAGACCCAGTACTTC.

This clonotype was seen at least ten times. V is TRBV11-2 and J is TRBJ2-3; D is perhaps TRBD1 (6 bases). This CDR3 has 15 residues. Germline-derived CDR1 and CDR2 are SGHAT and FQNNGV. V was clipped by 4 bases and J by 2 bases, with 13 bases between them. The CDR3 spells CASSSGRGHTDTQYF. The DNA of the CDR3 is TGTGCCAGCAGCTCGGGCAGGGGCCACACAGATACGCAGTATTTT. Full variable domain (rest looked up from reference TRBV11-2 and TRBJ2-3): EAGVAQSPRYKIIEKRQSVAFWCNPISGHATLYWYQQILGQGPKLLIQFQNNGVVDDSQLPKDRFSAERLKGVDSTLKIQPAKLEDSAVYLCASSSGRGHTDTQYFGPGTRLTVL.

In its sample, this clonotype was seen many times. This sequence joins TRBV5-5 and TRBJ1-4; TRBD1 agrees at 10 bases. V shed 4 bases, J shed 5 bases, and the junction held 8 bases outside the gene matches. The CDR3 loop spans 16 amino acids. From germline, CDR1 is SGHKS and CDR2 YYEKEE (reference sequence). This CDR3 reads CASSPGTGVPNEKLFF. The CDR3 bases are TGTGCCAGCAGCCCTGGGACAGGGGTCCCAAATGAAAAACTGTTTTTT.

This clonotype was picked up many times. The J gene is TRBJ1-5, the V gene TRBV10-3, with D possibly matching TRBD1 (5 bases). The V gene's germline CDR1 is ENHRY and CDR2 SYGVKD. Deletions cut 0 bases from V and 6 bases from J, with 15 bases between. The CDR3 runs 16 residues. The DNA for the CDR3 is TGTGCCATCAGTGAGTCGGCAGGGACCTCTATTCAGCCCCAGCATTTT. Amino acids: CAISESAGTSIQPQHF.

This clonotype was recorded at least ten times. The V and J genes are TRBV9 and TRBJ1-2; no clear D gene. The CDR3 extends over 14 amino acids. In germline, CDR1 is SGDLS, CDR2 YYNGEE. The V and J ends lost 0 bases and 2 bases respectively, with 8 bases between them. In nucleotides, the CDR3 is TGTGCCAGCAGCGTAGAAAACACCAACTATGGCTACACCTTC. It yields the protein CASSVENTNYGYTF.

This clonotype was found many times. The chain combines TRBV7-2 with TRBJ2-7; 7 positions agree with TRBD2. Trimming removed 5 bases from V and 4 bases from J; junction bases left unmatched: 5. The length of the CDR3 is 13 residues. Per germline, CDR1 SGHTA and CDR2 FQGNSA. As DNA, the CDR3 is TGTGCCAGCAGCGCATTCGGGGGGTACGAGCAGTACTTC. This codes for CASSAFGGYEQYF.

This clonotype was observed many times. The chain has TRBV7-2 and TRBJ2-1; D possibly uses TRBD1 or TRBD2 (6 bases each). In germline, CDR1 is SGHTA, CDR2 FQGNSA. Trimming stripped 1 base from V and 7 bases from J, with 11 bases between. This CDR3 region has 14 residues. CDR3 bases: TGTGCCAGCAGCTTAGGTCAGGGGAGGAATGAGCAGTTCTTC. Protein product: CASSLGQGRNEQFF. The full variable domain, with the rest looked up from reference TRBV7-2 and TRBJ2-1, is GAGVSQSPSNKVTEKGKDVELRCDPISGHTALYWYRQSLGQGLEFLIYFQGNSAPDKSGLPSDRFSAERTGGSVSTLTIQRTQQEDSAVYLCASSLGQGRNEQFFGPGTRLTVL.

This clonotype was counted many times. V usage is TRBV6-6 and J usage is TRBJ1-1, with D possibly TRBD1 on 5 matching bases. This CDR3 region has 12 residues. Trimming shortened V by 4 bases and J by 8 bases, and 11 bases separated the two germline ends. Germline CDR1 is MNHNY and CDR2 is SVGAGI (reference sequence). The CDR3 region is CASSSGLKEAFF. The CDR3 DNA follows: TGTGCCAGCAGTTCGGGACTAAAAGAAGCTTTCTTT.

This clonotype has a count of ten or more. The chain recombines TRBV7-9 with TRBJ2-3, with TRBD1 as a possible D gene (6 bases). V gave up 1 base and J gave up 1 base, with 12 bases separating them. Germline CDR1 and CDR2: SEHNR and FQNEAQ (reference sequence). The CDR3 length is 16 residues. The CDR3 DNA reads as TGTGCCAGCAGCTTAGATGGACAGCTCCGCACAGATACGCAGTATTTT. It encodes CASSLDGQLRTDTQYF.

Many counts were recorded for this clonotype. The chain couples TRBV7-8 to TRBJ1-2, with D uncertain. Germline CDR1 SGHVS, CDR2 FQNEAQ. CDR3 length equals 14 residues. The V end lost 1 base, the J end lost 3 bases, and 9 bases lay between the germline ends. In nucleotides, the CDR3 is TGTGCCAGCAGCTTAGGGCCCGGATACTATGGCTACACCTTC. Residues: CASSLGPGYYGYTF.

Many counts were recorded for this clonotype. This chain links TRBV15 with TRBJ2-5, with TRBD1 as a possible D gene (5 bases). V lost 1 base and J lost 5, with 14 bases in between. The CDR3 is made up of 15 amino acids. Germline CDR1 reads LNHNV; CDR2 reads YYDKDF (reference sequence). CDR3 region: CATSRVGQGQETQYF. The CDR3 nucleotides read TGTGCCACCAGCAGAGTGGGGCAGGGCCAGGAGACCCAGTACTTC.

This clonotype was recorded many times. J is TRBJ2-6 and V is TRBV5-1; D remains unclear. CDR3 length: 14 residues. Germline V gene lookup returns CDR1 SGHRS and CDR2 YFSETQ. The ends were cut back, 5 bases at V and 0 bases at J, with 6 bases in the middle. The DNA of the CDR3 is TGCGCCAGCAGGGTCCTCTCTGGGGCCAACGTCCTGACTTTC. Translated, it gives CASRVLSGANVLTF.

At least ten counts were recorded for this clonotype. The genes are TRBV25-1 and TRBJ1-3, with D possibly TRBD1 on 5 matching bases. Germline CDR1 and CDR2: MGHDK and SYGVNS. The CDR3 is 15 residues long. The V end lost 1 base, the J end lost 4 bases, and 11 bases lay between the germline ends. This CDR3 is CASSEFGGPGNTIYF. CDR3 bases: TGTGCCAGCAGTGAATTTGGGGGACCAGGAAACACCATATATTTT.

This clonotype was found many times. CDR3: CSVSRDRYSQYF. The CDR3 nucleotides are TGCAGCGTCTCCCGGGACAGGTACTCGCAGTACTTC. The chain recombines TRBV29-1 with TRBJ2-7; TRBD1 agrees at 8 bases. V lost 6 bases to trimming and J lost 9 bases; unmatched junction nucleotides: 10. CDR1 and CDR2 from the germline V gene are SQVTM and ANQGSEA. The length of the CDR3 is 12 residues.

V and J are TRBV4-1 and TRBJ2-7, with a tentative D call TRBD2 (5 bases). The CDR3 contains 17 residues. The V gene lost 1 base and the J gene lost 2 bases, with 18 bases spanning the gap. Germline V gene data show CDR1 as MGHRA and CDR2 as YSYEKL. In nucleotides, the CDR3 is TGCGCCAGCAGCCAAGTCCCGGGGTCGGGGTTACCCTACGAGCAGTACTTC. It encodes CASSQVPGSGLPYEQYF.

This clonotype came up many times. The chain carries TRBV24-1 and TRBJ1-3, with D possibly TRBD1 on 6 matching bases. The CDR3 runs 15 residues. Germline V gene sequence: CDR1 KGHDR, CDR2 SFDVKD. The germline V and J ends were trimmed by 4 bases and 0 bases, with 9 bases remaining between them. The chain's CDR3 is CATSDAGDSGNTIYF. Written as DNA, the CDR3 is TGTGCCACCAGTGACGCAGGGGACTCTGGAAACACCATATATTTT.

This clonotype was recorded at least ten times. This chain links TRBV29-1 with TRBJ2-3; D tentatively reads TRBD1 or TRBD2 (6 bases each). Trimming removed 3 bases from V and 1 base from J, with 11 bases in between. Per germline, CDR1 SQVTM and CDR2 ANQGSEA. The CDR3 sequence is 14 residues long. The CDR3 DNA sequence: TGCAGCGTTGACGGGGGCAGGGGCACAGATACGCAGTATTTT. It codes for CSVDGGRGTDTQYF.

There are many counts of this clonotype. This chain links TRBV29-1 with TRBJ1-2, with TRBD1 identical over 7 bases. Germline CDR1 reads SQVTM; CDR2 reads ANQGSEA. J lost 4 bases, V lost 2 bases, and 7 bases had no gene match. CDR3 length: 14 amino acids. The CDR3 loop is CSVEMTGKPYGYTF. Here the CDR3 DNA reads TGCAGCGTTGAAATGACAGGGAAGCCCTATGGCTACACCTTC.

This clonotype was seen ten or more times. This sequence joins TRBV20-1 and TRBJ1-1, with 8 nucleotides matching TRBD1. CDR1 and CDR2 (germline): DFQATT, SNEGSKA (reference sequence). The CDR3 runs 15 residues. The V and J ends lost 2 bases and 1 base, in that order; junction bases with no gene match: 6. CDR3 protein: CSARTLDRGNTEAFF. CDR3 in DNA: TGCAGTGCTAGAACCCTCGACAGGGGGAACACTGAAGCTTTCTTT.

This clonotype was counted many times. The chain carries TRBV9 and TRBJ2-7; tentatively, D is TRBD1 or TRBD2 (5 bases each). The CDR3 length is 16 residues. The V gene lost 3 bases and the J gene lost 0 bases, with 16 bases spanning the gap. Germline CDR1 is SGDLS and CDR2 is YYNGEE. The CDR3 protein is CASSAEIGTSSYEQYF. CDR3 nucleotides: TGTGCCAGCAGCGCGGAAATCGGGACGAGCTCCTACGAGCAGTACTTC.

The table lists this clonotype with a few counts. The chain uses TRBV12-3 or TRBV12-4 and TRBJ1-6; the D is unclear. The CDR3 has 13 amino acids. V lost 5 bases, J lost 6 bases, and 8 bases lay in between. DNA of the CDR3: TGTGCCAGCAGTACCACGGGTAATTCACCCCTCCACTTT. Translation gives CASSTTGNSPLHF.

This clonotype has at least ten counts. The rearrangement joins TRBV20-1 to TRBJ1-5, with D possibly TRBD1 on 5 matching bases. Between the trimmed V and J ends, which lost 3 bases and 1 base, there was a span of 13 bases. The CDR3 runs 15 residues. From germline, CDR1 is DFQATT and CDR2 SNEGSKA (reference sequence). CDR3 nucleotides: TGCAGTGCTAGGAGTCGGGGCCTGAGCAATCAGCCCCAGCATTTT. Translating gives CSARSRGLSNQPQHF.

There are many counts of this clonotype. The chain employs TRBV7-6 and TRBJ1-4; D remains ambiguous. Per germline, CDR1 SGHVS and CDR2 FNYEAQ. CDR3 length: 15 amino acids. Trimming took 3 bases from V and 3 from J, leaving 11 bases between them. CDR3 nucleotides: TGTGCCAGCAGCTTTATGCGTCTGGCTAATGAAAAACTGTTTTTT. This sequence encodes CASSFMRLANEKLFF.